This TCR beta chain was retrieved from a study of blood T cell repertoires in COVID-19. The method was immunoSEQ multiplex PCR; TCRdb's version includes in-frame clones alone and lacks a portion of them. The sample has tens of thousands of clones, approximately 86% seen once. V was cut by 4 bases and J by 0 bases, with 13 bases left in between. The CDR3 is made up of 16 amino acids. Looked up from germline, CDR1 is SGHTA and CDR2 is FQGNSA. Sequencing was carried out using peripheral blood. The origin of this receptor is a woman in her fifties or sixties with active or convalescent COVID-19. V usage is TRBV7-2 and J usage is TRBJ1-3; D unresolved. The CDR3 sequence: CASSYRGSSSGNTIYF. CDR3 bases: TGTGCCAGCAGCTACCGGGGTTCTAGCTCTGGAAACACCATATATTTT.